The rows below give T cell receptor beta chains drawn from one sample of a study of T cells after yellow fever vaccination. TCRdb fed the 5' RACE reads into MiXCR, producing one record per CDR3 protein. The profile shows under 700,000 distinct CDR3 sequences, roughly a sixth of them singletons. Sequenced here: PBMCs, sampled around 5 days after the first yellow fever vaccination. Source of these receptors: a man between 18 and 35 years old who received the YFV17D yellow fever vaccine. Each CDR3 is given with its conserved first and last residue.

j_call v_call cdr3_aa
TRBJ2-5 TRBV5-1 CASSAGIQETQYF
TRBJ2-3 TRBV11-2 CASSPDGGRHTQYF
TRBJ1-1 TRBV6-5 CASSYEMGGGTEAFF
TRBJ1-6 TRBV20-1 CSAGASRGRYNSPLHF
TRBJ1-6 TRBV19 CASRPSPGQANSPLHF
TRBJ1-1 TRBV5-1 CASSLGQGGFMNTEAFF
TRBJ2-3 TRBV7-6 CASGGPRTDTQYF
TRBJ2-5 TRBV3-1 CASSLQWTQYF
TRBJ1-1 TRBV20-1 CRPWGAVGTEAFF
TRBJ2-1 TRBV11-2 CASRQSDRGRQFF
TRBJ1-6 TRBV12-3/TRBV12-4 CASRSGRVPSPLHF
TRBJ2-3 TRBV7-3 CASSVGQGALDTQYF
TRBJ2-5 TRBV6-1 CASSPGVRGGETQYF
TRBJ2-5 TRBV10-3 CAAGGTSGDEETQYF
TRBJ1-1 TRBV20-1 CSARKGALEAFF
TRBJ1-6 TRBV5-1 CASSFLRSSYNSPLHF
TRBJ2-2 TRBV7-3 CASRGQVTGELFF
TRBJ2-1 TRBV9 CASSVDGRNEQFF
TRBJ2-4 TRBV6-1 CASSDRQGSGNIQYF
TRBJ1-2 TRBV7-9 CASSMTTGRGGYTF
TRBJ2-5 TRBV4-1 CASSQDGTEGETQYF
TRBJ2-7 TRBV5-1 CASSLVGTGTYEQYF
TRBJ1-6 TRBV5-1 CASSLGQGAGLNSPLHF
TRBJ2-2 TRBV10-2 CASSGTSGGAIAGELFF
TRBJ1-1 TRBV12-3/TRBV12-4 CASSLLNRNTEAFF
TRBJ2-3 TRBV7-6 CASSFSAGGPNTQYF
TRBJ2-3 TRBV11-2 CASSLELAGGPYTQYF
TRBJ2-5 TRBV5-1 CASSLALAWETQYF
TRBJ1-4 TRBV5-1 CASSLENEKLFF
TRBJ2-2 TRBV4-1 CASSHPGRTGELFF
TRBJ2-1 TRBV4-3 CASSQEESSGGYNEQFF
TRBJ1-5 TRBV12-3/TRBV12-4 CASSHSGTADDHQPQHF
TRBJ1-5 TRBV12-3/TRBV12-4 CASSLATQDKNQPQHF
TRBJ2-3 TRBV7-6 CASSLTSSSGTDTQYF
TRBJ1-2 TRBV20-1 CSARRRQGPSRFVSF
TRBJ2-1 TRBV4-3 CASSQGREQFF
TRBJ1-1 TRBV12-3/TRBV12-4 CASSLVLGAFF
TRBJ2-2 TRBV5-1 CASSSGTGPTGELFF
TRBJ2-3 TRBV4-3 CASSQGSRQGGTDTQYF
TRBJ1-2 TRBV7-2 CASSSGLNGYTF
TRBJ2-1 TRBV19 CASSAQKATEQFF
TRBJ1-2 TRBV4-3 CASSRGQADYNGYTF
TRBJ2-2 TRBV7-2 CASSLGGWYTGELFF
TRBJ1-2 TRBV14 CASSHGTGNYGYTF
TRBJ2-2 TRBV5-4 CASSFFGENTGELFF